What follows are 20 T cell receptor beta chains derived from one specimen sequenced in a study of PD-1 blockade in classical Hodgkin lymphoma. Clones were read by immunoSEQ multiplex PCR, and TCRdb kept only the in-frame ones, dropping some. Of about 20,000 clones listed, roughly 73% are singletons. Every one of the patients relapsed after autologous stem cell transplantation (brentuximab vedotin exposure was variable). This material consisted of peripheral blood mononuclear cells (PBMCs), taken before the second cycle of nivolumab. The origin of the receptors is a human donor with classical Hodgkin lymphoma.

Judged by abundance, this clone is hyperexpanded. The CDR3, as DNA: TGTGCCAGCAGCTTGATGGCTAGCGGGCTCGTCTACGAGCAGTACTTC. Its translation: CASSLMASGLVYEQYF. The V call is TRBV5-4, the J call TRBJ2-7; 8 bases align to TRBD2. CDR1 is SGHNT, CDR2 YYREEE, per germline (reference sequence). The CDR3 consists of 16 residues. Losses at the gene ends were 1 base for V and 3 bases for J; bases not matched to a gene: 9.

V and J are TRBV10-3 and TRBJ1-1; no clear D. Germline V gene data show CDR1 as ENHRY and CDR2 as SYGVKD. The CDR3 spans 13 residues. V gave up 6 bases and J gave up 6 bases, with 14 bases separating them. The chain's CDR3 is CAIRQPGGPEAFF. Here the CDR3 DNA reads TGTGCCATCAGGCAACCCGGAGGGCCTGAAGCTTTCTTT.

V is TRBV4-2 and J is TRBJ2-2, with 14 bases that match TRBD2. V was clipped by 5 bases and J by 6 bases; unmatched bases: 8. CDR1 and CDR2 from the germline V gene are LGHNA and YNFKEQ. This CDR3 contains 17 residues. CDR3 residues: CASSSGTSGRTSGELFF. The CDR3 region has the DNA TGTGCCAGCAGCTCCGGGACTAGCGGGAGAACGTCCGGGGAGCTGTTTTTT.

This chain joins TRBV2 and TRBJ2-7; 11 bases are shared with TRBD1. V dropped 4 bases and J dropped 4; count of bases not matched to a gene: 9. This CDR3 spans 16 amino acids. The germline gives CDR1 SNHLY, CDR2 FYNNEI. The CDR3 sequence: CASSGSTGTGGYEQYF. The CDR3 DNA reads as TGTGCCAGCAGTGGGTCTACCGGGACAGGGGGTTACGAGCAGTACTTC.

The chain employs TRBV11-2 and TRBJ1-1; TRBD1 matches 9 bases. The V gene's germline CDR1 is SGHAT and CDR2 FQNNGV. The ends lost 3 bases at V and 10 bases at J; junction bases unmatched: 6. This CDR3 spans 13 amino acids. The CDR3 spells CASSFGTGIVAFF. In DNA, the CDR3 is TGTGCCAGCAGCTTTGGGACAGGGATTGTAGCTTTCTTT.

This clone came up a few times. V is TRBV7-2 and J is TRBJ1-1; D is ambiguous. Germline V gives CDR1 SGHTA, CDR2 FQGNSA. Trimming shortened V by 4 bases and J by 2 bases, and 11 bases separated the two germline ends. The CDR3 is 14 amino acids. The CDR3 sequence: CASSSSWGNTEAFF. The CDR3 coding sequence is TGTGCCAGCAGCTCAAGTTGGGGAAACACTGAAGCTTTCTTT.

The rearrangement joins TRBV6-1 to TRBJ2-3; no clear D gene. Per germline, CDR1 MNHNS and CDR2 SASEGT. The V gene lost 2 bases and the J gene lost 6 bases, with 15 bases spanning the gap. The CDR3 is 15 residues long. The CDR3 reads CASSERLLTKDTQYF. The CDR3 nucleotides are TGTGCCAGCAGTGAACGCCTGCTTACAAAGGATACGCAGTATTTT.

This chain joins TRBV10-1 and TRBJ2-7; D remains ambiguous. CDR3 length: 11 residues. Germline CDR1 is WNHNN and CDR2 is SYGVQD (reference sequence). CDR3 amino acids: CQYDRWSEQYF. DNA for the CDR3: TGCCAGTACGACCGATGGTCCGAGCAGTACTTC.

The chain combines TRBV14 with TRBJ2-5; D uncertain. Looked up from germline, CDR1 is SGHDN and CDR2 is FVKESK. The CDR3 sequence is 15 residues long. The V and J ends lost 1 base and 2 bases respectively, with 11 bases between them. The CDR3 bases are TGTGCCAGCAGCCAAGGACTTTTTGGACAAGAGACCCAGTACTTC. It specifies CASSQGLFGQETQYF.

This chain uses TRBV10-3 with TRBJ2-7; 12 bases map to TRBD1. Unmatched junction bases numbered 8, after V lost 3 bases and J lost 5 bases. The CDR3 runs 16 residues. Germline V gene sequence: CDR1 ENHRY, CDR2 SYGVKD. CDR3 nucleotides: TGTGCCATCAGTGAACCCGGGACAGGGGGCTTCAACGAGCAGTACTTC. It is translated as CAISEPGTGGFNEQYF.

This clone came up once. The chain couples TRBV7-4 to TRBJ2-5; 10 bases are a match to TRBD2. The germline V gene encodes CDR1 SGHVT and CDR2 SQSDAQ. This CDR3 is 17 amino acids long. Trimming cost V 1 base and J 6 bases; bases outside gene matches: 11. The CDR3 loop is CASSLGPPSGSGKTQYF. As DNA, the CDR3 is TGTGCCAGCAGCTTAGGCCCCCCTAGCGGGAGTGGGAAGACCCAGTACTTC.

J is TRBJ1-5 and V is TRBV4-2; D call uncertain. V lost 3 bases, J lost 11 bases, and 11 bases lay in between. This CDR3 has 12 residues. Germline V gene lookup returns CDR1 LGHNA and CDR2 YNFKEQ. DNA of the CDR3: TGTGCCAGCAGCCAGGGTTCGGGGACCCAGCATTTT. Translated, it gives CASSQGSGTQHF.

The chain joins TRBV5-1 to TRBJ2-2, with 10 bases lining up with TRBD1. The CDR3 is made up of 16 amino acids. The J segment lost 6 bases and the V segment lost 0 bases, leaving 5 bases of the junction unmatched. The germline V gene has CDR1 SGHRS and CDR2 YFSETQ. CDR3 protein: CASSLGQGAGSGELFF. The CDR3, as DNA: TGCGCCAGCAGCTTGGGACAGGGGGCCGGGTCCGGGGAGCTGTTTTTT.

This clone was seen once. The chain couples TRBV10-3 to TRBJ1-5, with D unresolved. V lost 2 bases, J lost 9 bases, and 14 bases lay in between. The CDR3 runs to 14 residues. Germline CDR1 ENHRY, CDR2 SYGVKD. CDR3 sequence reads: CAISEVGGRGPQHF. The DNA of the CDR3 is TGTGCCATCAGTGAGGTTGGTGGGAGAGGGCCCCAGCATTTT.

The chain joins TRBV11-2 to TRBJ2-5; tentatively, D is TRBD1 or TRBD2 (5 bases each). The CDR3 length is 13 residues. Deletions cut 5 bases from V and 3 bases from J, with 10 bases between. The germline V gene has CDR1 SGHAT and CDR2 FQNNGV. CDR3 DNA: TGTGCCAGCAGCCGGGGCCCAAAAGAGACCCAGTACTTC. Its translation is CASSRGPKETQYF.

The chain links TRBV7-9 to TRBJ2-6; 11 positions agree with TRBD1. This CDR3 contains 17 residues. V shed 5 bases, J shed 1 base, and the junction held 4 bases outside the gene matches. Looked up from germline, CDR1 is SEHNR and CDR2 is FQNEAQ (reference sequence). The CDR3 nucleotides are TGTGCCAGCAGCACAGGGACAGGGGGTTCTGGGGCCAACGTCCTGACTTTC. Its translation is CASSTGTGGSGANVLTF.

The rearrangement links TRBV5-1 to TRBJ1-1; weak D call: TRBD1 (6 bases). The CDR3 is 15 amino acids. Germline CDR1 reads SGHRS; CDR2 reads YFSETQ. Between the trimmed V and J ends, which lost 0 bases and 5 bases, there was a span of 14 bases. This CDR3 reads CASSLVVQGRTEAFF. CDR3 coding DNA: TGCGCCAGCAGCTTGGTTGTCCAGGGGAGGACTGAAGCTTTCTTT.

The chain uses TRBV7-9 and TRBJ1-1; the D is unclear. V was cut by 3 bases and J by 1 base, with 9 bases left in between. The CDR3 runs to 14 residues. Looked up from germline, CDR1 is SEHNR and CDR2 is FQNEAQ (reference sequence). CDR3: CASSFGVANTEAFF. The CDR3 nucleotides are TGTGCCAGCAGCTTTGGGGTTGCGAACACTGAAGCTTTCTTT. The full variable domain, in which reference TRBV7-9 and TRBJ1-1 provide the parts outside the CDR3, is DTGVSQNPRHKITKRGQNVTFRCDPISEHNRLYWYRQTLGQGPEFLTYFQNEAQLEKSRLLSDRFSAERPKGSFSTLEIQRTEQGDSAMYLCASSFGVANTEAFFGQGTRLTVV.

In this sample, this clone turned up a few times. The chain is built from TRBV29-1 and TRBJ1-1, with 7 bases that match TRBD1. The V segment lost 3 bases and the J segment 11 bases; nucleotides outside the gene matches: 12. From germline, CDR1 is SQVTM and CDR2 ANQGSEA. This CDR3 spans 13 amino acids. In DNA, the CDR3 is TGCAGCGTTGAGGAATTCGACAGGGTTTACGCTTTCTTT. Protein product: CSVEEFDRVYAFF.

The rearrangement joins TRBV5-1 to TRBJ2-1; no firm D call. The germline CDR1 and CDR2 sequences are SGHRS and YFSETQ. The CDR3 extends over 15 amino acids. Trimming pared 1 base from V and 2 bases from J, leaving 10 bases between. In DNA form, the CDR3 reads TGCGCCAGCAGCTTGTTGGTAGGAGCCTACAATGAGCAGTTCTTC. Its protein is CASSLLVGAYNEQFF.